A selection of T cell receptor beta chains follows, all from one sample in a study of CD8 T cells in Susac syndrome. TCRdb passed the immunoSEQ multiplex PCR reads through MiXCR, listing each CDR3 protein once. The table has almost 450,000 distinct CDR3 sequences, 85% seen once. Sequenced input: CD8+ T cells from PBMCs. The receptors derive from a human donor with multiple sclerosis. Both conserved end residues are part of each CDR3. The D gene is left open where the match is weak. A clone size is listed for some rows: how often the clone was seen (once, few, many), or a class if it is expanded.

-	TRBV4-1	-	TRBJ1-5	CASSPTLQGEGQPQHF	TGCGCCAGCAGCCCCACTCTTCAGGGAGAAGGGCAGCCCCAGCATTTT
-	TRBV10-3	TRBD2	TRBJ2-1	CAISDPRETSGREQFF	TGTGCCATCAGTGACCCTCGGGAGACTAGCGGGAGGGAGCAGTTCTTC
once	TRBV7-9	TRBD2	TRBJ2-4	CASSPTSGGPLKNIQYF	TGTGCCAGCAGCCCCACTAGCGGGGGGCCCCTTAAAAACATTCAGTACTTC
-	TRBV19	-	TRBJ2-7	CATRGEGRDEQYF	TGTGCCACCCGGGGTGAGGGACGGGACGAGCAGTACTTC
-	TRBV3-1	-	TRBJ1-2	CASSQDGTGYHGYTF	TGTGCCAGCAGCCAAGATGGTACAGGGTATCATGGCTACACCTTC
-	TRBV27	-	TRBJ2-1	CASSFQGLPYNEQFF	TGTGCCAGCAGTTTCCAGGGTTTGCCCTACAATGAGCAGTTCTTC
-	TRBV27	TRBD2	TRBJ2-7	CASSFTSGAGYEQYF	TGTGCCAGCAGTTTCACTAGCGGGGCTGGATACGAGCAGTACTTC
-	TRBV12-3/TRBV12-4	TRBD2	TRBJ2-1	CASRGLLNEQFF	TGTGCCAGCAGGGGACTACTCAATGAGCAGTTCTTC
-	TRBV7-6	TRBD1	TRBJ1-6	CASSSGQGASPLHF	TGTGCCAGCAGCTCCGGACAGGGGGCCTCACCCCTCCACTTT
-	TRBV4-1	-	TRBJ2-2	CASSQDKGTSTGELFF	TGCGCCAGCAGCCAAGATAAAGGGACGAGCACCGGGGAGCTGTTTTTT
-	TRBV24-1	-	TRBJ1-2	CATRLSRVNGYTF	TGTGCCACCAGATTATCCAGGGTTAATGGCTACACCTTC
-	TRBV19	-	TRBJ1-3	CATEWGYTIYF	TGTGCCACCGAATGGGGATACACCATATATTTT
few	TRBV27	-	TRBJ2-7	CASSRGYEQYF	TGTGCCAGCTCGAGGGGCTACGAGCAGTACTTC
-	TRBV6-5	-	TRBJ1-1	CASSSRVGREEAFF	TGTGCCAGCAGCTCCCGAGTGGGGAGGGAGGAAGCTTTCTTT
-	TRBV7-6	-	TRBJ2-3	CASSVTLTDTQYF	TGTGCCAGCAGCGTGACACTCACAGATACGCAGTATTTT
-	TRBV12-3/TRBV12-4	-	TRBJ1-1	CASRTDGGMNTEAFF	TGTGCCAGCAGGACAGACGGGGGAATGAACACTGAAGCTTTCTTT
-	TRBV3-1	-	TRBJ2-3	CASSWDLTDTQYF	TGTGCCAGCAGCTGGGACTTAACAGATACGCAGTATTTT
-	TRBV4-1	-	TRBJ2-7	CASSPSGDTSYEQYF	TGCGCCAGCAGCCCCTCGGGAGATACTTCCTACGAGCAGTACTTC
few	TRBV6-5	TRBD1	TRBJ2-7	CASSSWDSSYEQYF	TGTGCCAGCAGTTCCTGGGACAGCTCCTACGAGCAGTACTTC
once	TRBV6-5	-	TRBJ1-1	CASTPSGEGNTEAFF	TGTGCCAGCACTCCCTCAGGGGAAGGGAACACTGAAGCTTTCTTT
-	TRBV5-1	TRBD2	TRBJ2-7	CASSLDSGGFYEQYF	TGCGCCAGCAGCTTGGATAGCGGGGGTTTCTACGAGCAGTACTTC
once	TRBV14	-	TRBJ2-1	CASSPLGSEQFF	TGTGCCAGCAGCCCCCTCGGTAGTGAGCAGTTCTTC
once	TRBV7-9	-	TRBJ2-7	CASSFSGTVSYEQYF	TGTGCCAGCAGCTTTTCAGGGACCGTCTCCTACGAGCAGTACTTC
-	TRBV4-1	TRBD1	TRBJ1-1	CASSHVTGPTEAFF	TGCGCCAGCAGCCATGTGACAGGGCCCACTGAAGCTTTCTTT
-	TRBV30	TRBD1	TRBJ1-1	CAWSDTGETEAFF	TGTGCCTGGAGTGATACAGGGGAAACTGAAGCTTTCTTT
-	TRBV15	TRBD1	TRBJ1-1	CATSSDRGYTEAFF	TGTGCCACCAGCAGCGACAGGGGCTACACTGAAGCTTTCTTT
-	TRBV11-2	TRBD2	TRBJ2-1	CASSLGSGGINEQFF	TGTGCCAGCAGCTTAGGTAGCGGGGGAATCAATGAGCAGTTCTTC
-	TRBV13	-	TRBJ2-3	CASRDGRTDTQYF	TGTGCCAGCCGGGACGGCCGCACAGATACGCAGTATTTT
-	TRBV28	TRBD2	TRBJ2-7	CASSFKVAGGSYEQYF	TGTGCCAGCAGTTTCAAAGTAGCGGGAGGCTCCTACGAGCAGTACTTC
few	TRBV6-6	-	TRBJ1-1	CASSHLTANTEAFF	TGTGCCAGCAGTCACCTGACGGCGAACACTGAAGCTTTCTTT
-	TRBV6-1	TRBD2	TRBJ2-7	CASTLGRGMYEQYF	TGTGCCAGCACCCTCGGGAGGGGTATGTACGAGCAGTACTTC
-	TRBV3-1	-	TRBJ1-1	CASSTSTNTEAFF	TGTGCCAGCAGCACTTCAACGAACACTGAAGCTTTCTTT
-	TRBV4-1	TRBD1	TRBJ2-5	CASSLYDRGWQTQYF	TGCGCCAGCAGCCTTTATGACAGGGGTTGGCAGACCCAGTACTTC
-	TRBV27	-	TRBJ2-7	CASGAGRTYEQYF	TGTGCCAGCGGGGCAGGGCGTACCTACGAGCAGTACTTC
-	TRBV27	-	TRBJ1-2	CASSLGGWDYGYTF	TGTGCCAGCAGTTTAGGCGGTTGGGACTATGGCTACACCTTC
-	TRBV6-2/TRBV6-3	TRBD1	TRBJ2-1	CASSLQGAPGRNEQFF	TGTGCCAGCAGTCTACAGGGGGCGCCCGGTAGGAATGAGCAGTTCTTC
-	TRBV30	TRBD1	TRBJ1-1	CAWVRQGMSNTEAFF	TGTGCCTGGGTGAGACAGGGTATGAGCAACACTGAAGCTTTCTTT
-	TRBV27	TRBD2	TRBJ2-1	CASTALAGDGAEEQFF	TGTGCCAGCACCGCACTAGCGGGAGACGGAGCAGAAGAGCAGTTCTTC
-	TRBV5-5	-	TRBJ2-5	CASSLERAVETQYF	TGTGCCAGCAGCTTGGAAAGGGCCGTTGAGACCCAGTACTTC
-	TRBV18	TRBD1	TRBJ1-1	CASSPPGQGLTQTPNTEAFF	TGTGCCAGCTCACCGCCGGGACAGGGCCTCACACAAACTCCGAACACTGAAGCTTTCTTT
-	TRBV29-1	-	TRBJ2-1	CSAYREYNEQFF	TGCAGCGCTTACAGGGAATACAATGAGCAGTTCTTC
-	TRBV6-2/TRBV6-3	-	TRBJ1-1	CASSYALRLEAFF	TGTGCCAGCAGTTACGCGCTTCGGCTTGAAGCTTTCTTT
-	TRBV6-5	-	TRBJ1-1	CASVGGEAFF	TGTGCCAGCGTCGGGGGAGAAGCTTTCTTT
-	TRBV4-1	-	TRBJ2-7	CASSQEGTPSYEQYF	TGCGCCAGCAGCCAGGAGGGGACTCCAAGCTACGAGCAGTACTTC
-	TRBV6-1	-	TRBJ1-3	CASSLPISRYSGNTIYF	TGTGCCAGCAGTCTCCCGATATCAAGATACTCTGGAAACACCATATATTTT
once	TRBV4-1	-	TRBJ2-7	CASSQVGEYYEQYF	TGCGCCAGCAGCCAAGTAGGAGAATACTACGAGCAGTACTTC
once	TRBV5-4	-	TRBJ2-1	CASSLGDTTEFF	TGTGCCAGCAGCTTGGGTGACACAACTGAGTTCTTC
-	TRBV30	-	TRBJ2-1	CAWSVYNEQFF	TGTGCCTGGAGTGTCTACAATGAGCAGTTCTTC
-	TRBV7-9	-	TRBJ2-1	CASSPGPNEQFF	TGTGCCAGCAGCCCCGGCCCCAATGAGCAGTTCTTC
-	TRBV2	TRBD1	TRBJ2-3	CARTRDRRTDTQYF	TGTGCCAGGACCCGGGACAGAAGGACAGATACGCAGTATTTT
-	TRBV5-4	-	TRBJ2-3	CASSTGQNTDTQYF	TGTGCCAGCAGTACCGGACAGAACACAGATACGCAGTATTTT
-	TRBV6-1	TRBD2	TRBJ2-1	CASSEALSGSSYNEQFF	TGTGCCAGCAGTGAAGCGCTCAGCGGGAGCTCCTACAATGAGCAGTTCTTC